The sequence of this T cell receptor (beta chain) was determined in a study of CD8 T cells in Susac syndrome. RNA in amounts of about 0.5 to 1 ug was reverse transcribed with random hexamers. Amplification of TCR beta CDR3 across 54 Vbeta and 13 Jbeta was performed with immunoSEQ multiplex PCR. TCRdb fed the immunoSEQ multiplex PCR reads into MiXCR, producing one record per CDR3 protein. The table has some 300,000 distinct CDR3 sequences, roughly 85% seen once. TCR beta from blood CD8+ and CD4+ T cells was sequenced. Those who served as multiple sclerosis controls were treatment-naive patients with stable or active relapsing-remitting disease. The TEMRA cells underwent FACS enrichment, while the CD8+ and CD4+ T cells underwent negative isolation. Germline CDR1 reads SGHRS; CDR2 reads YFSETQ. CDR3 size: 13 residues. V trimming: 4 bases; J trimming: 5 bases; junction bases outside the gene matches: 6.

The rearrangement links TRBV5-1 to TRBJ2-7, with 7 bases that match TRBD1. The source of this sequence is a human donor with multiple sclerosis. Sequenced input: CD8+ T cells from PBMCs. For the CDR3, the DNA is TGCGCCAGCAGCCTGACAGGGACAAACGAGCAGTACTTC. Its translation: CASSLTGTNEQYF. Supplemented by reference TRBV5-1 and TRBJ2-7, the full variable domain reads KAGVTQTPRYLIKTRGQQVTLSCSPISGHRSVSWYQQTPGQGLQFLFEYFSETQRNKGNFPGRFSGRQFSNSRSEMNVSTLELGDSALYLCASSLTGTNEQYFGPGTRLTVT.